Listed below are T cell receptor beta chains from one sample, sequenced in a study of blood T cell repertoires in COVID-19. TCRdb keeps only in-frame clones here, not all; method: immunoSEQ multiplex PCR. Here the sample spans just over 95,000 clones, 80% to 85% being singletons. Sequencing input: peripheral blood. These receptors were taken from a man aged 60 to 75 with acute or convalescent COVID-19. CDR3s leave out the opening cysteine and the closing phenylalanine or tryptophan.

j_gene | v_gene | CDR3aa
TRBJ2-5 | TRBV30 | ATQPGQGAYETQY
TRBJ1-6 | TRBV3-1/TRBV3-2 | ASSFIGSSGGTLH
TRBJ1-3 | TRBV12-5 | ASGSPSGNTIY
TRBJ2-1 | TRBV4-1 | ASSQEERLPNEQF
TRBJ2-5 | TRBV11-3 | ASSYPTGGPGQTQY
TRBJ1-6 | TRBV10-3 | AISEFEGRPLH
TRBJ2-2 | TRBV12-3/TRBV12-4 | ASSFVGELF
TRBJ2-1 | TRBV10-3 | AISGLDSLSYNEQF
TRBJ2-3 | TRBV10-3 | AISLAGGLGTQY
TRBJ2-1 | TRBV29-1 | SASGTVNEQF
TRBJ2-3 | TRBV11-3 | ASSPGLYTDTQY
TRBJ1-4 | TRBV5-1 | ASTPDRGTNEKLF
TRBJ1-2 | TRBV2 | ASSRDRVDGYT
TRBJ1-5 | TRBV9 | ASSVGQGKGQPQH
TRBJ1-5 | TRBV7-8 | ASSLDMYSNQPQH
TRBJ1-2 | TRBV9 | ASSVGTTYGYT
TRBJ1-1 | TRBV11-3 | ASSLDPRENTEAF
TRBJ2-7 | TRBV5-6 | ASSLEAGGREQY
TRBJ2-3 | TRBV15 | ATRPGLAGVTDTQY
TRBJ2-3 | TRBV5-6 | ASSLAEREGKY
TRBJ2-1 | TRBV11-3 | ASSLVSGGHNEQF
TRBJ1-1 | TRBV19 | ASSIIGTGILLF
TRBJ2-5 | TRBV7-2 | ASSSPPAAETQY
TRBJ1-5 | TRBV30 | AWSRGANQPQH
TRBJ1-3 | TRBV3-1/TRBV3-2 | ASSPEAQSSGNTIY
TRBJ1-2 | TRBV5-4 | ASSSTGDYGYT
TRBJ2-1 | TRBV30 | AWSQRAILNEQF
TRBJ1-4 | TRBV7-6 | ASSDRADEKLF
TRBJ2-3 | TRBV7-3 | ASSLTPLRRGAYTDTQY
TRBJ2-1 | TRBV7-6 | ASSLERFNEQF
TRBJ2-6 | TRBV5-6 | ASSSAGAGANVLT
TRBJ2-1 | TRBV19 | ASSIRQGLGYNEQF
TRBJ2-6 | TRBV2 | ATTGVSGANVLT
TRBJ2-4 | TRBV4-3 | ASSQDFLAKNIQY
TRBJ1-2 | TRBV27 | ASSLGGNYGYT
TRBJ2-5 | TRBV11-2 | ASSPRVGPKETQY
TRBJ1-1 | TRBV6-5 | ASSYANRVGNTEAF
TRBJ1-2 | TRBV23-1 | ASSQSKGWGPYGYGYT
TRBJ2-5 | TRBV3-1/TRBV3-2 | ASSPRLETQY
TRBJ2-7 | TRBV6-5 | ASSYSSVEQY
TRBJ1-1 | TRBV27 | ASSSVYTEAF
TRBJ2-1 | TRBV7-2 | ASSPTSGEGNEQF